This passage covers 4 T cell receptor beta chains from one sample sequenced in a study of human T cells and chemical hapten exposure. Stated time point: patch test 1, 2 weeks after DPC sensitization. The treatment here: therapeutic diphenylcyclopropenone sensitization with weekly scalp DPC. MiXCR was run by TCRdb on the RACE reads, yielding one entry per CDR3 protein. The sample holds around 120,000 distinct CDR3 sequences, about 12% seen once. The specimen comprised whole blood, sampled in connection with sensitization to the hapten diphenylcyclopropenone (DPC). The receptors shown here come from a woman between 45 and 65 years old with alopecia areata. Some clones in this sample may be carry-over from other donors' samples.

This clonotype was picked up many times. CDR3 coding DNA: TGTGCCAGCAATAGGGGTAACACCGGGGAGCTGTTTTTT. Encoded protein: CASNRGNTGELFF. The rearrangement joins TRBV6-2 or TRBV6-3 to TRBJ2-2, with TRBD1 as a possible D gene (5 bases). Trimming left V 7 bases short and J 2 bases short, with 8 bases between. Germline V lookup: CDR1 MNHEY, CDR2 SVGEGT. The CDR3 spans 13 residues.

The chain has TRBV21-1 and TRBJ2-7. TRBV21-1 is deemed a pseudogene. CDR3 size: 10 residues. The CDR3 coding sequence is TGTGCCAGCGACCACTACGAGCAGTACTTC. The encoded protein is CASDHYEQYF.

The sample holds a few counts of this clonotype. The chain combines TRBV6-1 with TRBJ2-3; no firm D call. CDR3 size: 20 residues. The germline V and J ends were trimmed by 2 bases and 7 bases, with 31 bases remaining between them. In germline, CDR1 is MNHNS, CDR2 SASEGT. The CDR3 loop reads CASSEFRRGAQPLQTHTQYF. CDR3 nucleotides: TGTGCCAGCAGTGAATTCCGGCGCGGTGCACAACCCTTGCAGACTCATACGCAGTATTTT.

The sample holds a few counts of this clonotype. The chain carries TRBV13 and TRBJ1-6; D might be TRBD1 (6 bases). With 5 bases removed from V and 12 bases from J, the gap between germline ends came to 14 bases. CDR1 is PRHDT and CDR2 is FYEKMQ in the germline V gene (reference sequence). The CDR3 extends over 13 amino acids. DNA for the CDR3: TGTGCCAGCAGCCGGGACACGGAGGGACCCCTCCACTTT. Translated, it gives CASSRDTEGPLHF.